This TCR beta chain was documented in a study of T-cell reconstitution after alpha-beta-depleted transplantation in children. This clonotype has ten or more counts. V shed 4 bases and J 0 bases; nucleotides not matched to a gene: 13. The CDR3 covers 20 residues. Per the germline V gene, CDR1 is SGHVS and CDR2 is FQNEAQ. During its preparation, the TCRbeta library received unique molecular identifiers. TCRdb independently ran MiXCR on the PCR reads; one entry per CDR3 protein. The data hold over 150,000 distinct CDR3 sequences, with 13% to 15% observed a single time. The rearrangement joins TRBV7-8 to TRBJ2-1, with 12 bases aligning to TRBD2. Material: PBMCs from the stem cell graft donor, obtained from the stem cell graft. This receptor was taken from a human donor who donated a stem cell graft to a child with acute lymphoblastic leukemia. The CDR3 coding sequence is TGTGCCAGCAGCTCGCGAGCGGGACTAGCGGGCCCAAGCTCCTACAATGAGCAGTTCTTC. It specifies CASSSRAGLAGPSSYNEQFF.